The source of this T cell receptor beta chain is a study of blood T cell repertoires in COVID-19. For the study at large: In each case, the material was cDNA or gDNA derived from T cells, B-cell-depleted T cells, or PBMCs.

CDR1 and CDR2 (germline): LNHDA, SQIVND (reference sequence). After removal of 5 bases from V and 3 bases from J, the junction contained 12 bases not matched to a gene. This CDR3 spans 16 amino acids. Clones were sequenced by immunoSEQ multiplex PCR, and TCRdb holds only the in-frame ones, with some missing. The data contain about 200,000 clones, 75% to 85% of them singletons. Enrolled through a virtual design, the participants were between 18 and 89 years of age and came from under 30 US areas. Cohorts were assigned according to the clinical history that participants reported. The rearrangement links TRBV19 to TRBJ1-2; 7 bases line up with TRBD1. The sequence derives from a man between 40 and 49 years old who had recovered from COVID-19. The sequenced sample consisted of PBMCs or T cells enriched from blood (not recorded which). CDR3 protein: CASSAPTGVFDYGYTF. Written as DNA, the CDR3 is TGTGCCAGTAGTGCCCCAACAGGGGTCTTCGACTATGGCTACACCTTC.